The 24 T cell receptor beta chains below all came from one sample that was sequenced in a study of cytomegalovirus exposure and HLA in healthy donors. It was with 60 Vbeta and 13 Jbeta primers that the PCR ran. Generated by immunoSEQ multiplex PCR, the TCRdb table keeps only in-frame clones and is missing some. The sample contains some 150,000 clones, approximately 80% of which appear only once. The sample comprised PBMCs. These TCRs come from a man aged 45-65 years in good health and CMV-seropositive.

CDR3 sequence: CASSRQGNQPQHF. CDR3 bases: TGCGCCAGCAGCCGACAGGGCAATCAGCCCCAGCATTTT. The rearrangement links TRBV5-1 to TRBJ1-5, with a weak D call TRBD1 (6 bases). V dropped 4 bases and J dropped 2 bases, with 7 bases sitting between them. From germline, CDR1 is SGHRS and CDR2 YFSETQ. This CDR3 region has 13 residues.

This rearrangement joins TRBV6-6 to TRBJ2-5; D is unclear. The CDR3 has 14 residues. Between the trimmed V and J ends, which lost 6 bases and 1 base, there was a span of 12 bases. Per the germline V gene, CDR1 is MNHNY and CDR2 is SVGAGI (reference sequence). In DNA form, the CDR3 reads TGTGCCAGCAGCGTAGAGGCGACCCAAGAGACCCAGTACTTC. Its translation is CASSVEATQETQYF.

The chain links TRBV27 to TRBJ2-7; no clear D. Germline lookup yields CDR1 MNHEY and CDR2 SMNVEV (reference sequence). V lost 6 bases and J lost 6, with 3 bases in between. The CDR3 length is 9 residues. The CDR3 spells CASSLEQYF. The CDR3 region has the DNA TGTGCCAGCAGCCTCGAGCAGTACTTC.

CDR3: CASSVASGSEQYF. DNA of the CDR3: TGTGCCAGCAGCGTGGCTAGCGGGAGCGAGCAGTACTTC. The chain combines TRBV9 with TRBJ2-7, with 10 bases lining up with TRBD2. The length of the CDR3 is 13 residues. Germline loops: CDR1 SGDLS, CDR2 YYNGEE. The trim removed 2 bases at V and 6 bases at J, leaving 2 bases unmatched.

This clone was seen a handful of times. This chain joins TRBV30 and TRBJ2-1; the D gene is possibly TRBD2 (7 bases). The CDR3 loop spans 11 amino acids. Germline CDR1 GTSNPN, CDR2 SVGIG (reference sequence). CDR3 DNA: TGTGCAAGGGGGGGGTACAATGAGCAGTTCTTC. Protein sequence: CARGGYNEQFF. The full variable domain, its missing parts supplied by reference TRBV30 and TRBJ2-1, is SQTIHQWPATLVQPVGSPLSLECTVEGTSNPNLYWYRQAAGRGLQLLFYSVGIGQISSEVPQNLSASRPQDRQFILSSKKLLLSDSGFYLCARGGYNEQFFGPGTRLTVL.

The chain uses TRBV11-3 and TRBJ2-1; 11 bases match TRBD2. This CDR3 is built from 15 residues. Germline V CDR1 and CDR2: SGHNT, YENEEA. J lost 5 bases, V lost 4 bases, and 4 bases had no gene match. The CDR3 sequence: CASSSGLAVNNEQFF. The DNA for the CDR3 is TGTGCCAGCAGCTCGGGACTAGCGGTCAACAATGAGCAGTTCTTC.

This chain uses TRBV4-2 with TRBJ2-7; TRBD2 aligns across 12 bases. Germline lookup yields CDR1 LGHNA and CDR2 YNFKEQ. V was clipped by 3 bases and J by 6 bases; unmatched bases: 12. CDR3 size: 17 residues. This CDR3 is CASSHQLTSGGSGEQYF. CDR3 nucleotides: TGTGCCAGCAGCCACCAATTGACTAGCGGGGGTTCAGGCGAGCAGTACTTC.

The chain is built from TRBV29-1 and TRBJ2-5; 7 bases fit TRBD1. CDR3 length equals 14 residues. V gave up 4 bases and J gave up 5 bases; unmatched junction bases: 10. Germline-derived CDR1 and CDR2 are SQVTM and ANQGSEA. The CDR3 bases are TGCAGCGTTGGGGGCAGGGGGTTGGTGGAGACCCAGTACTTC. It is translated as CSVGGRGLVETQYF.

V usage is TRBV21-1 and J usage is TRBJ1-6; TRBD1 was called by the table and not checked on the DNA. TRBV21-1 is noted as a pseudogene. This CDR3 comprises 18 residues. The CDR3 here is CASSKAGEGEALGSPLHF. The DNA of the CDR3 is TGTGCCAGCAGCAAAGCGGGAGAGGGGGAAGCTCTGGGTTCACCCCTCCACTTT.

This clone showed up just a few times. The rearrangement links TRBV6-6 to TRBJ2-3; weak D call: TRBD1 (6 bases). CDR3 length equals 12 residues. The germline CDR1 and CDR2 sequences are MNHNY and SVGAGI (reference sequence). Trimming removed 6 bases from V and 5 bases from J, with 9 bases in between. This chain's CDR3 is CASRQGQDTQYF. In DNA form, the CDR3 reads TGTGCCAGCAGACAGGGACAAGATACGCAGTATTTT.

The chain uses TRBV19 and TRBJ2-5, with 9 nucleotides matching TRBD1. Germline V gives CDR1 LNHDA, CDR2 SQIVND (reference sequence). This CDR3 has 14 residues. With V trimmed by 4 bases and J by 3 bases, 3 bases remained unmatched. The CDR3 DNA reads TGTGCCAGTAGTACGACAGGGGGAAAAGAGACCCAGTACTTC. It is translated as CASSTTGGKETQYF.

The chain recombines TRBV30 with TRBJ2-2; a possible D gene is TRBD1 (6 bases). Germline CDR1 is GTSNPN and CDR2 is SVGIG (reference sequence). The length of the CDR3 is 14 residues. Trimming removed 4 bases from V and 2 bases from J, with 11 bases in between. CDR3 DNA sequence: TGTGCCTGGAACAGGGTGTCCAACACCGGGGAGCTGTTTTTT. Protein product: CAWNRVSNTGELFF.

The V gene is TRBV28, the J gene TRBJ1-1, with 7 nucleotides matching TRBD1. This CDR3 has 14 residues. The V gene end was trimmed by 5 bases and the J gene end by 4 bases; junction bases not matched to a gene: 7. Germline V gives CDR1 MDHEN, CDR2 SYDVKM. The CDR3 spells CASSIPGGFTEAFF. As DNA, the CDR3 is TGTGCCAGCAGTATCCCAGGGGGTTTCACTGAAGCTTTCTTT.

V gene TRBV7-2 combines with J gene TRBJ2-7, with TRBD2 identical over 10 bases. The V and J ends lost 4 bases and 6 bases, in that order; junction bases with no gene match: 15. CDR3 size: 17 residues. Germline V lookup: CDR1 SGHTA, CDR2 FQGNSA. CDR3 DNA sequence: TGTGCCAGCAGCTCCATGATTTTTGCTAGCGGGAGTAGCGAGCAGTACTTC. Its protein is CASSSMIFASGSSEQYF.

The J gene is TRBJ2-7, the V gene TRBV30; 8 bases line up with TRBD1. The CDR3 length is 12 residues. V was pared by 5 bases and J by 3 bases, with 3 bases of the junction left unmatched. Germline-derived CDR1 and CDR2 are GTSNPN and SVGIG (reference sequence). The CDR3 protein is CAWDGQGYEQYF. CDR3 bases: TGTGCCTGGGATGGACAGGGCTACGAGCAGTACTTC. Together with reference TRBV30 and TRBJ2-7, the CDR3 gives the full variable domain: SQTIHQWPATLVQPVGSPLSLECTVEGTSNPNLYWYRQAAGRGLQLLFYSVGIGQISSEVPQNLSASRPQDRQFILSSKKLLLSDSGFYLCAWDGQGYEQYFGPGTRLTVT.

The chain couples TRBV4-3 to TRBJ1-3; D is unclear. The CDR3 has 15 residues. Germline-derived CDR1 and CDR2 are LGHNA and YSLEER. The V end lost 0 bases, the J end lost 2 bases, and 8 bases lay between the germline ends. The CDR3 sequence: CASSQERSPGNTIYF. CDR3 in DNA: TGCGCCAGCAGCCAAGAGCGGTCACCTGGAAACACCATATATTTT.

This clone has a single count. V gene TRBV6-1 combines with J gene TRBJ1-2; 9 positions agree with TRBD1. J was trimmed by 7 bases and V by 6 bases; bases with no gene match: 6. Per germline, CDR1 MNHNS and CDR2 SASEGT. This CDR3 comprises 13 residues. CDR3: CASRVTGGGGYTF. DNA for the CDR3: TGTGCCAGCAGAGTCACAGGGGGCGGTGGCTACACCTTC.

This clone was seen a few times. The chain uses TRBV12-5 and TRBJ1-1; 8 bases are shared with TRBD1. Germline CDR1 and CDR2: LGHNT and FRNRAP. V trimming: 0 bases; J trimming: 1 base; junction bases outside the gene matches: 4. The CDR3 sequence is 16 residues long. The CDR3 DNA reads TGTGCTAGTGGTTTGGTAAACAGGGGGTGGAACACTGAAGCTTTCTTT. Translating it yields CASGLVNRGWNTEAFF.

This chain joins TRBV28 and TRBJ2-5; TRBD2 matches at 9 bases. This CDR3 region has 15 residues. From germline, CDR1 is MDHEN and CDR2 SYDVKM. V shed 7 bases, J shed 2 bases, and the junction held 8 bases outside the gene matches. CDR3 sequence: CASTLAGESQETQYF. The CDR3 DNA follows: TGTGCCAGCACCTTAGCGGGAGAGTCGCAAGAGACCCAGTACTTC.

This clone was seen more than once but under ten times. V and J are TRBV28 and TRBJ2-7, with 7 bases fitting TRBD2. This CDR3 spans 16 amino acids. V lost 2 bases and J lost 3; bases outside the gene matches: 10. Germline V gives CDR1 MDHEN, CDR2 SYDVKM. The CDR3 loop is CASSLAEGRALYEQYF. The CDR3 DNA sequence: TGTGCCAGCAGTTTAGCGGAAGGGAGGGCTCTCTACGAGCAGTACTTC. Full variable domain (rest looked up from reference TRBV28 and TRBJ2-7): DVKVTQSSRYLVKRTGEKVFLECVQDMDHENMFWYRQDPGLGLRLIYFSYDVKMKEKGDIPEGYSVSREKKERFSLILESASTNQTSMYLCASSLAEGRALYEQYFGPGTRLTVT.

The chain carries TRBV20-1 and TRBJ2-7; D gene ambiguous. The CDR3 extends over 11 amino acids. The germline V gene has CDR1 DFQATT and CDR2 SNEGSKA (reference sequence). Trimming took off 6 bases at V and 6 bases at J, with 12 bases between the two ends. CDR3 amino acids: CSAGPVSEQYF. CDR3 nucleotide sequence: TGCAGTGCGGGCCCCGTAAGCGAGCAGTACTTC.

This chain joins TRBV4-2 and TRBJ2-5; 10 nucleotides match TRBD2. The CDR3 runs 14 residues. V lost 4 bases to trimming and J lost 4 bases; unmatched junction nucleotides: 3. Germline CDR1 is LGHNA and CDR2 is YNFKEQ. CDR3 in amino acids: CASSPGLAVETQYF. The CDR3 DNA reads TGTGCCAGCAGCCCCGGACTAGCGGTAGAGACCCAGTACTTC.

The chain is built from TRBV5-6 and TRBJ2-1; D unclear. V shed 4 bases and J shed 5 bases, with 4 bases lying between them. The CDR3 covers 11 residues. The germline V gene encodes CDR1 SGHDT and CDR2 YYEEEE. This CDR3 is CASSINNEQFF. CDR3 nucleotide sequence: TGTGCCAGCAGCATTAACAATGAGCAGTTCTTC.

The CDR3 loop is CASSYLGQGDEAFF. CDR3 nucleotides: TGTGCCAGCAGTTACCTGGGACAGGGAGATGAAGCTTTCTTT. This chain connects TRBV6-5 to TRBJ1-1; 9 nucleotides align to TRBD1. CDR1 and CDR2 from the germline V gene are MNHEY and SVGAGI. Trimming removed 2 bases from V and 7 bases from J; junction bases left unmatched: 5. This CDR3 comprises 14 residues.